Shown below are 25 T cell receptor beta chains from a single sample sequenced in a study of T cells after yellow fever vaccination. TCRdb called the 5' RACE reads again in MiXCR, with one record for every CDR3 protein. The table has about 630,000 distinct CDR3 sequences, 9% to 15% seen once; the top ten hold approximately 15%. The sample was PBMCs, taken on the day of the yellow fever booster vaccination. These TCRs come from a man aged 25-45 years who received the YFV17D yellow fever vaccine.

This clonotype was seen a handful of times. V is TRBV7-7 and J is TRBJ1-1, with D unresolved. Trimming stripped 1 base from V and 3 bases from J, with 6 bases between. Germline lookup yields CDR1 SSHAT and CDR2 FNYEAQ (reference sequence). The CDR3 runs to 13 residues. The DNA for the CDR3 is TGTGCCAGCAGCTTAGTGGAGGACACTGAAGCTTTCTTT. Amino acid sequence: CASSLVEDTEAFF.

This chain uses TRBV10-3 with TRBJ2-4; D uncertain. Between the trimmed V and J ends, which lost 3 bases and 1 base, there was a span of 10 bases. The CDR3 contains 15 residues. Germline lookup yields CDR1 ENHRY and CDR2 SYGVKD. CDR3 amino acids: CAISDSQVAKNIQYF. DNA for the CDR3: TGTGCCATCAGTGATTCCCAGGTGGCCAAAAACATTCAGTACTTC.

This clonotype was counted between two and nine times. V usage is TRBV7-2 and J usage is TRBJ1-1; no clear D gene. The CDR3 has 16 amino acids. Germline loops: CDR1 SGHTA, CDR2 FQGNSA. Trimming removed 7 bases from V and 0 bases from J, with 18 bases in between. The DNA for the CDR3 is TGTGCCAGCACCGATCAAGGAATCGTAATGAACACTGAAGCTTTCTTT. This encodes CASTDQGIVMNTEAFF.

The chain employs TRBV7-2 and TRBJ2-1; D is possibly TRBD1 (6 bases). Trimming cost V 4 bases and J 4 bases, with 11 bases left between them. The CDR3 spans 14 residues. Per germline, CDR1 SGHTA and CDR2 FQGNSA. Here the CDR3 reads CASSSSTGYNEQFF. The CDR3 DNA follows: TGTGCCAGCAGCTCGTCTACAGGGTACAATGAGCAGTTCTTC.

This chain uses TRBV20-1 with TRBJ1-5, with 7 bases aligning to TRBD1. Germline V gene data show CDR1 as DFQATT and CDR2 as SNEGSKA (reference sequence). This CDR3 has 16 amino acids. V lost 6 bases, J lost 3 bases, and 14 bases stayed unmatched. Here the CDR3 DNA reads TGCAGTGCCCGGGGGGGCAGGGGGGCTCCCAATCAGCCCCAGCATTTT. Protein: CSARGGRGAPNQPQHF.

The chain carries TRBV6-2 or TRBV6-3 and TRBJ2-2; D gene unclear. Trimming removed 2 bases at V and 6 bases at J, with 7 bases between. The germline CDR1 and CDR2 sequences are MNHEY and SVGEGT. The CDR3 consists of 13 residues. CDR3 bases: TGTGCCAGCAGTTACCCCGAGTCCGGGGAGCTGTTTTTT. Its protein is CASSYPESGELFF.

This clonotype came up a few times. The DNA for the CDR3 is TGTGCCAGCAGAGTACTAGCGGGGACCTACGAGCAGTACTTC. This encodes CASRVLAGTYEQYF. V is TRBV6-5 and J is TRBJ2-7, with TRBD2 matching 10 bases. V lost 6 bases, J lost 2 bases, and 4 bases stayed unmatched. The CDR3 has 14 amino acids. Germline CDR1 is MNHEY and CDR2 is SVGAGI.

This chain connects TRBV11-2 to TRBJ2-3, with D unclear. The CDR3 is 16 amino acids. Per the germline V gene, CDR1 is SGHAT and CDR2 is FQNNGV. V was pared by 5 bases and J by 2 bases, with 17 bases between. CDR3 nucleotides: TGTGCCAGCAGCCCTCTGAACACCTACCCCACAGATACGCAGTATTTT. Its protein is CASSPLNTYPTDTQYF.

This clonotype has a handful of counts. The chain joins TRBV12-3 or TRBV12-4 to TRBJ2-5; 10 bases line up with TRBD2. The J segment lost 4 bases and the V segment lost 1 base, leaving 3 bases of the junction unmatched. The CDR3 has 15 residues. The CDR3 region has the DNA TGTGCCAGCAGTTTAGGAGCGGGAGGGAGAGAGACCCAGTACTTC. It translates to CASSLGAGGRETQYF.

With regard to this clonotype: The junction differs from germline at one of its ends, possibly a read error. The chain recombines TRBV5-1 with TRBJ2-2; 8 bases match TRBD2. Germline assignment: CDR1 SGHRS and CDR2 YFSETQ. This CDR3 region has 17 residues. The CDR3 loop reads CASRLDGLGRANGELFF. CDR3 DNA sequence: TGCGCCAGCAGATTGGACGGGCTCGGGAGGGCCAACGGGGAGCTGTTTTTT.

The table lists this clonotype with many counts. The chain employs TRBV20-1 and TRBJ2-7; possibly TRBD1 for D (6 bases). Trimming shortened V by 3 bases and J by 6 bases, and 18 bases separated the two germline ends. Germline CDR1 and CDR2: DFQATT and SNEGSKA (reference sequence). The length of the CDR3 is 14 residues. CDR3 protein: CSASGTLGQSEQYF. Here the CDR3 DNA reads TGCAGTGCTAGTGGGACACTTGGGCAGTCCGAGCAGTACTTC.

The rearrangement links TRBV18 to TRBJ2-7; tentatively, D is TRBD1 or TRBD2 (6 bases each). The CDR3 spans 17 residues. Germline V gene data show CDR1 as KGHSH and CDR2 as LQKENI. The V end was cut by 0 bases, the J end by 5 bases, with 20 bases between. The CDR3 region is CASSPPNLGGSFHEQYF. The CDR3, as DNA: TGTGCCAGCTCACCACCGAATTTAGGGGGGTCTTTCCACGAGCAGTACTTC.

This chain connects TRBV29-1 to TRBJ2-7; a weak D match, TRBD2 (5 bases). This CDR3 is built from 15 residues. The V end was cut by 1 base, the J end by 0 bases, with 13 bases between. Germline assignment: CDR1 SQVTM and CDR2 ANQGSEA. This chain's CDR3 is CSVEVVSSGSYEQYF. CDR3 DNA sequence: TGCAGCGTTGAAGTCGTTAGCAGCGGCTCCTACGAGCAGTACTTC.

This clonotype was seen a handful of times. The chain combines TRBV6-6 with TRBJ2-2, with a weak D call TRBD2 (6 bases). Between the trimmed V and J ends, which lost 11 bases and 2 bases, there was a span of 12 bases. The CDR3 runs to 13 residues. CDR1 and CDR2 from the germline V gene are MNHNY and SVGAGI (reference sequence). CDR3 sequence (DNA): TGTGCCGCTTTAGCGGACAACACCGGGGAGCTGTTTTTT. Its translation is CAALADNTGELFF.

This clonotype has only a few counts. The V call is TRBV20-1, the J call TRBJ2-7; 7 positions match TRBD2. CDR3 length: 15 residues. V lost 3 bases and J lost 4; bases outside the gene matches: 12. Germline V gives CDR1 DFQATT, CDR2 SNEGSKA (reference sequence). CDR3 nucleotides: TGCAGTGCTAGCCCCTTAGCGGGTGGGGTGTACGAGCAGTACTTC. Translation: CSASPLAGGVYEQYF.

J is TRBJ2-4 and V is TRBV12-3 or TRBV12-4; maybe TRBD2 (6 bases). The CDR3 contains 12 residues. Trimming cost V 8 bases and J 8 bases, with 13 bases left between them. This CDR3 is CASGGGEYIQYF. In DNA form, the CDR3 reads TGTGCCAGCGGAGGAGGGGAGTACATTCAGTACTTC.

The chain is built from TRBV5-1 and TRBJ2-3, with 7 bases that match TRBD2. The trim removed 0 bases at V and 0 bases at J, leaving 4 bases unmatched. The length of the CDR3 is 16 residues. Germline values: CDR1 SGHRS, CDR2 YFSETQ. The CDR3 here is CASSLETSPSTDTQYF. The DNA for the CDR3 is TGCGCCAGCAGCTTGGAGACTAGCCCTAGCACAGATACGCAGTATTTT. The full variable domain, in which reference TRBV5-1 and TRBJ2-3 provide the parts outside the CDR3, is KAGVTQTPRYLIKTRGQQVTLSCSPISGHRSVSWYQQTPGQGLQFLFEYFSETQRNKGNFPGRFSGRQFSNSRSEMNVSTLELGDSALYLCASSLETSPSTDTQYFGPGTRLTVL.

This clonotype was detected a few times. The rearrangement joins TRBV3-1 to TRBJ1-1; tentatively, D is TRBD1 (5 bases). The germline V gene has CDR1 LGHDT and CDR2 YNNKEL (reference sequence). The CDR3 contains 15 residues. The V gene lost 1 base and the J gene lost 3 bases, with 12 bases spanning the gap. The CDR3 loop is CASSQASPGDTEAFF. For the CDR3, the DNA is TGTGCCAGCAGCCAAGCCTCTCCGGGGGACACTGAAGCTTTCTTT.

This clonotype was seen a few times. This chain links TRBV27 with TRBJ2-5; D might be TRBD1 or TRBD2, each matching 6 bases. CDR3 size: 17 residues. Trimming removed 3 bases from V and 3 bases from J, with 20 bases in between. CDR1 is MNHEY and CDR2 is SMNVEV in the germline V gene (reference sequence). As DNA, the CDR3 is TGTGCCAGCAGTTTTCGTCAGGGGACTTTTTTAAAAGAGACCCAGTACTTC. It specifies CASSFRQGTFLKETQYF.

The rearrangement uses TRBV7-2 and TRBJ2-7; 10 bases map to TRBD2. The CDR3 covers 13 residues. CDR1 is SGHTA and CDR2 is FQGNSA in the germline V gene. Trimming at V came to 1 base and at J to 6 bases, leaving 0 bases not matched to a gene. The CDR3: CASSLEREGEQYF. CDR3 nucleotides: TGTGCCAGCAGCTTAGAGCGGGAGGGCGAGCAGTACTTC.

The J gene is TRBJ2-1, the V gene TRBV3-1, with D possibly being TRBD2 (5 bases). V lost 10 bases and J lost 0, with 25 bases in between. This CDR3 has 18 amino acids. From germline, CDR1 is LGHDT and CDR2 YNNKEL (reference sequence). The CDR3 DNA is TGTGCCATCAGTTTTCGGGGAGCCCAGTTGAGCTCCTACAATGAGCAGTTCTTC. Protein: CAISFRGAQLSSYNEQFF.

The CDR3 nucleotides are TGTGCCAGCAGTTACTCGACGGACTACGAGCAGTACTTC. This encodes CASSYSTDYEQYF. This sequence joins TRBV6-5 and TRBJ2-7; no firm D call. The ends were cut back, 0 bases at V and 3 bases at J, with 6 bases in the middle. This CDR3 comprises 13 residues. The germline V gene has CDR1 MNHEY and CDR2 SVGAGI.

The J gene is TRBJ2-4, the V gene TRBV11-2; no definite D call. Germline-derived CDR1 and CDR2 are SGHAT and FQNNGV. V lost 0 bases to trimming and J lost 0 bases, with 6 bases between them. CDR3 length equals 15 residues. This CDR3 is CASSLDAGAKNIQYF. The CDR3 DNA reads TGTGCCAGCAGCTTAGACGCCGGAGCCAAAAACATTCAGTACTTC.

The chain's CDR3 is CASRDGWYGYTF. CDR3 bases: TGTGCCAGCAGGGATGGTTGGTATGGCTACACCTTC. This chain connects TRBV6-5 to TRBJ1-2, with no clear D. Per germline, CDR1 MNHEY and CDR2 SVGAGI. Trimming removed 6 bases at V and 5 bases at J, with 10 bases between. This CDR3 is built from 12 residues.

This clonotype was found a few times. The chain has TRBV7-9 and TRBJ2-2, with 10 bases lining up with TRBD1. Germline V gene lookup returns CDR1 SEHNR and CDR2 FQNEAQ (reference sequence). Trimming at V came to 5 bases and at J to 0 bases, leaving 6 bases not matched to a gene. The CDR3 runs 17 residues. This chain's CDR3 is CASSHPGQGSNTGELFF. CDR3 DNA: TGTGCCAGCAGCCACCCGGGACAGGGGTCGAACACCGGGGAGCTGTTTTTT. Looking up the rest from reference TRBV7-9 and TRBJ2-2 gives the full variable domain: DTGVSQNPRHKITKRGQNVTFRCDPISEHNRLYWYRQTLGQGPEFLTYFQNEAQLEKSRLLSDRFSAERPKGSFSTLEIQRTEQGDSAMYLCASSHPGQGSNTGELFFGEGSRLTVL.